The subject of this entry is one T cell receptor beta chain. As yet, its antigen is unknown. Clones were read by immunoSEQ multiplex PCR, and TCRdb kept only the in-frame ones, dropping some. Of about 26,000 clones in the sample, about two thirds were seen once. V dropped 5 bases and J dropped 5; count of bases not matched to a gene: 5. The CDR3 contains 14 residues. The germline V gene encodes CDR1 SGHTA and CDR2 FQGTGA. This specimen belongs to a study of immune evolution from preneoplasia to lung adenocarcinoma. Study conclusions and caveats: Highest clonality occurred in KRAS-mutant, not EGFR-mutant or double wild-type, nodules.

The rearrangement joins TRBV7-3 to TRBJ1-5, with 8 bases identical to TRBD1. The TCR comes from a person aged 60 to 70 with invasive lung adenocarcinoma. Some clones in this sample may be carry-over from other donors' samples. Sample: FFPE invasive lung adenocarcinoma tissue. For the CDR3, the DNA is TGTGCCAGCAGCCCATCGACAGGGGATCAGCCCCAGCATTTT. Translation gives CASSPSTGDQPQHF.